Listed below are T cell receptor beta chains from one sample, sequenced in a study of cytomegalovirus exposure and HLA in healthy donors. Libraries were prepared by immunoSEQ multiplex PCR; TCRdb keeps only in-frame clonotypes and omits some of them. The data hold about 170,000 clones, with approximately 80% observed a single time. The sample comprised PBMCs. The source of these receptors is a male donor in good health and CMV-seronegative. CDR3s leave out the opening cysteine and the closing phenylalanine or tryptophan. Fields, in order: J gene, V gene, CDR3 protein.

>TRBJ2-5|TRBV5-4
ASSPTGRVKETQY
>TRBJ2-3|TRBV7-9
ASSGGAGSADTQY
>TRBJ2-2|TRBV30
AWSVGSTGELF
>TRBJ2-2|TRBV7-2
ASSWTQANTGELF
>TRBJ2-2|TRBV7-9
ASSGRQNTGELF
>TRBJ2-1|TRBV6-6
ASRATGKSNEQF
>TRBJ1-2|TRBV7-2
ASSLTLGQGSGYT
>TRBJ2-7|TRBV6-1
ASIDVRGSPYEQY
>TRBJ1-5|TRBV7-2
ASSVPGQHQPQH
>TRBJ2-5|TRBV7-9
ASSKKLGQAQETQY
>TRBJ2-7|TRBV6-5
ASSYSTTSGLLLN
>TRBJ2-5|TRBV19
ASRSFRTAQETQY
>TRBJ1-1|TRBV7-6
ASSLAGRYTEAF
>TRBJ2-6|TRBV27
ASSARQGSGANVLT
>TRBJ1-4|TRBV7-2
ASSEQQSHNEKLF
>TRBJ2-3|TRBV4-3
ASSQALGGGDTQY
>TRBJ1-2|TRBV25-1
ASRGDRVYGYT
>TRBJ1-1|TRBV19
ASSPLGGEAF
>TRBJ2-7|TRBV6-5
ASYKLAGVSYEQY
>TRBJ1-2|TRBV28
ASSTVRQGLRGYT
>TRBJ2-2|TRBV2
ASRVGGQGATTGELF
>TRBJ1-6|TRBV6-5
ASRQGLRSPLH